This TCR beta chain comes out of a study of T cell responses to AZD1222 COVID-19 vaccine. On this clone: Its antigen is unknown.

Produced via immunoSEQ multiplex PCR; TCRdb's table is partial and in-frame only. The sample shows about 160,000 clones, 85% to 90% of them seen only once. Trimming shortened V by 0 bases and J by 3 bases, and 14 bases separated the two germline ends. The germline V gene has CDR1 WNHNN and CDR2 SYGVQD (reference sequence). The CDR3 loop spans 16 amino acids. Study outcomes and limitations: Repertoire sampling was restricted to post-peak T cell response timepoints.

The V and J genes are TRBV10-1 and TRBJ1-2, with D possibly being TRBD1 (5 bases). The receptor was isolated from an adult in good health. The material sequenced was peripheral blood, taken on day 0 of AZD1222 vaccination. This CDR3 reads CASSESGGVVDYGYTF. CDR3 DNA sequence: TGCGCCAGCAGTGAGTCGGGGGGGGTAGTAGACTATGGCTACACCTTC.